In this sample, the clone carrying this T cell receptor (beta chain) turned up a few times. Germline lookup yields CDR1 KGHDR and CDR2 SFDVKD. This CDR3 region has 14 residues. V lost 3 bases and J lost 6, with 11 bases in between. The data stem from a study of early T cells in non-severe SARS-CoV-2 infection. Each CDR3 protein is one row after TCRdb ran MiXCR on the 5' RACE reads. This table has 65,000 to 80,000 distinct CDR3 sequences, around 10% appearing once. The specimen was whole blood. V gene TRBV24-1 combines with J gene TRBJ2-1; a weak D match, TRBD1 (6 bases). The source of this sequence is an adult who was a healthcare worker with PCR-confirmed SARS-CoV-2 infection or an uninfected control (not recorded which). This CDR3 is CATSDRDKPNEQFF. For the CDR3, the DNA is TGTGCCACCAGTGATAGGGACAAACCCAATGAGCAGTTCTTC.